The 20 T cell receptor beta chains given below trace back to one sample, sequenced in a study of shared clonotypes between healthy human individuals. Profiling relied on immunoSEQ multiplex PCR, and the TCRdb table lists in-frame clones only, not all of them. The sample consists of under 750,000 clones, 55% to 75% of them appearing once. The source material was memory CD4+ T cells sorted from blood. As for subset: CD45RA-negative fraction. Every receptor here comes from a woman in her thirties in good health.

The rearrangement links TRBV5-1 to TRBJ2-7, with 8 bases matching TRBD1. After removal of 4 bases from V and 5 bases from J, the junction contained 20 bases not matched to a gene. Germline V lookup: CDR1 SGHRS, CDR2 YFSETQ. The CDR3 covers 18 residues. The CDR3 region has the DNA TGCGCCAGCAGCCCAAATCCGTTCGGGACAGGAGGCTCTAACGAGCAGTACTTC. It encodes CASSPNPFGTGGSNEQYF.

The chain links TRBV21-1 to TRBJ1-2. TRBV21-1 is a listed pseudogene. CDR3 length: 16 residues. The CDR3 nucleotides read TGTGCCAGCAGCAAAGGGACCCCAAGAAGGGTCTATGGCTACACCTTC. Encoded protein: CASSKGTPRRVYGYTF.

This clone was seen only once. The chain is built from TRBV10-3 and TRBJ1-2; 8 nucleotides line up with TRBD1. CDR3 length equals 17 residues. V gave up 2 bases and J gave up 4 bases; unmatched junction bases: 12. Germline CDR1 ENHRY, CDR2 SYGVKD. CDR3 sequence reads: CAISEPPGAGQAYGYTF. CDR3 DNA sequence: TGTGCCATCAGTGAGCCCCCCGGAGCGGGACAGGCCTATGGCTACACCTTC.

The chain links TRBV5-1 to TRBJ2-1, with 7 nucleotides matching TRBD2. Losses at the gene ends were 4 bases for V and 5 bases for J; bases not matched to a gene: 3. Germline CDR1 SGHRS, CDR2 YFSETQ. The CDR3 totals 13 residues. The CDR3 protein is CASSREANNEQFF. As DNA, the CDR3 is TGCGCCAGCAGCCGGGAGGCGAACAATGAGCAGTTCTTC.

This clone was picked up one time. The V call is TRBV5-1, the J call TRBJ1-1, with a weak D call TRBD1 (6 bases). Deletions cut 4 bases from V and 0 bases from J, with 10 bases between. Germline CDR1 reads SGHRS; CDR2 reads YFSETQ. The CDR3 sequence is 14 residues long. In DNA, the CDR3 is TGCGCCAGCAGCCACCCAGGGGTGAACACTGAAGCTTTCTTT. This encodes CASSHPGVNTEAFF.

CDR3 residues: CASHGFGEKLFF. In DNA form, the CDR3 reads TGTGCCAGCCATGGCTTCGGAGAAAAACTGTTTTTT. The J gene is TRBJ1-4, the V gene TRBV2; the D is unclear. Per the germline V gene, CDR1 is SNHLY and CDR2 is FYNNEI. Between the trimmed V and J ends, which lost 8 bases and 8 bases, there was a span of 12 bases. This CDR3 is built from 12 residues. Based on the CDR3 plus reference TRBV2 and TRBJ1-4, the full variable domain is EPEVTQTPSHQVTQMGQEVILRCVPISNHLYFYWYRQILGQKVEFLVSFYNNEISEKSEIFDDQFSVERPDGSNFTLKIRSTKLEDSAMYFCASHGFGEKLFFGSGTQLSVL.

The chain is built from TRBV18 and TRBJ2-5; 7 nucleotides line up with TRBD2. Per the germline V gene, CDR1 is KGHSH and CDR2 is LQKENI. CDR3 length equals 14 residues. J was trimmed by 3 bases and V by 6 bases; bases with no gene match: 7. The CDR3 spells CASSELREEETQYF. As DNA, the CDR3 is TGTGCCAGCTCGGAACTCCGGGAGGAAGAGACCCAGTACTTC.

The chain employs TRBV28 and TRBJ1-2, with unresolved D. Germline values: CDR1 MDHEN, CDR2 SYDVKM. This CDR3 is built from 13 residues. V was shortened by 7 bases and J by 2 bases, with 11 bases between the two germline ends. In DNA, the CDR3 is TGTGCCAGCACTTTCGGGCGGAACTATGGCTACACCTTC. It encodes CASTFGRNYGYTF.

The chain is built from TRBV27 and TRBJ1-1; D is unresolved. CDR3 length: 13 residues. The V gene lost 5 bases and the J gene lost 5 bases, with 12 bases spanning the gap. Germline values: CDR1 MNHEY, CDR2 SMNVEV (reference sequence). The CDR3 coding sequence is TGTGCCAGCAGTAAAACTTTAGGGACTGAAGCTTTCTTT. Translation: CASSKTLGTEAFF.

This clone was picked up a small number of times. Other DNA variants within this sample encode the same CDR3. J is TRBJ2-7 and V is TRBV5-1; TRBD2 agrees at 8 bases. Trimming cost V 1 base and J 2 bases; bases outside gene matches: 2. The length of the CDR3 is 14 residues. CDR1 SGHRS and CDR2 YFSETQ come from the germline V gene. The CDR3 sequence is CASSLTSGAYEQYF. In nucleotides, the CDR3 is TGCGCCAGCAGCTTGACTAGCGGAGCCTACGAGCAGTACTTC.

This sequence joins TRBV2 and TRBJ1-3; D is undetermined. The CDR3 runs to 13 residues. Germline CDR1 is SNHLY and CDR2 is FYNNEI. Trimming shortened V by 5 bases and J by 0 bases, and 5 bases separated the two germline ends. The DNA of the CDR3 is TGTGCCAGCAGTAGTATCTCTGGAAACACCATATATTTT. This sequence encodes CASSSISGNTIYF.

This clone was found a few times. The V call is TRBV28, the J call TRBJ2-1; 7 bases fit TRBD2. J gave up 7 bases and V 10 bases, and 7 bases lay outside the gene matches. Germline V CDR1 and CDR2: MDHEN, SYDVKM. The CDR3 has 12 residues. CDR3: CATVTSSNEQFF. DNA of the CDR3: TGTGCCACCGTGACTAGCTCAAATGAGCAGTTCTTC.

The J gene is TRBJ1-1, the V gene TRBV7-9; TRBD1 agrees at 9 bases. J was trimmed by 11 bases and V by 4 bases; bases with no gene match: 8. CDR3 length: 13 amino acids. CDR1 and CDR2 (germline): SEHNR, FQNEAQ (reference sequence). This CDR3 reads CASSSGTGFWAFF. Here the CDR3 DNA reads TGTGCCAGCAGCTCAGGGACAGGGTTTTGGGCTTTCTTT.

This clone was counted between two and nine times. The sample holds other DNA sequences that translate to the same CDR3. The chain is built from TRBV6-6 and TRBJ2-7; D is perhaps TRBD2 (7 bases). V dropped 0 bases and J dropped 4 bases, with 13 bases sitting between them. The CDR3 has 15 residues. Germline CDR1 is MNHNY and CDR2 is SVGAGI (reference sequence). This CDR3 reads CASSYSRGGGYEQYF. CDR3 coding DNA: TGTGCCAGCAGTTACTCAAGGGGAGGGGGGTACGAGCAGTACTTC.

The rearrangement joins TRBV28 to TRBJ1-1; D ambiguous. The CDR3 loop spans 15 amino acids. The V gene's germline CDR1 is MDHEN and CDR2 SYDVKM. V was trimmed by 6 bases and J by 1 base, leaving 15 bases between them. The CDR3 reads CASRTPHVGNTEAFF. The CDR3 coding sequence is TGTGCCAGCAGAACACCCCACGTGGGGAACACTGAAGCTTTCTTT.

This chain joins TRBV5-8 and TRBJ2-7; the D gene is possibly TRBD2 (7 bases). From germline, CDR1 is SGHTS and CDR2 YDEGEE. The germline V and J ends were trimmed by 4 bases and 4 bases, with 15 bases remaining between them. This CDR3 comprises 14 residues. The CDR3: CASSARGARYEQYF. CDR3 bases: TGTGCCAGCAGCGCACGGGGGGCGCGGTACGAGCAGTACTTC.

This clone was detected only a few times. This sequence joins TRBV5-1 and TRBJ2-2, with 9 bases lining up with TRBD2. Unmatched junction bases numbered 2, after V lost 0 bases and J lost 2 bases. The CDR3 length is 16 residues. Germline CDR1 and CDR2: SGHRS and YFSETQ. The CDR3 is CASSLASGKNTGELFF. CDR3 coding DNA: TGCGCCAGCAGCTTGGCTAGCGGGAAAAACACCGGGGAGCTGTTTTTT.

The chain is built from TRBV14 and TRBJ2-1, with 10 bases that match TRBD2. Germline V CDR1 and CDR2: SGHDN, FVKESK. V lost 2 bases to trimming and J lost 8 bases; unmatched junction nucleotides: 9. The CDR3 spans 16 residues. The DNA for the CDR3 is TGTGCCAGCAGCCAACTAGCGGGAGCATGGGGCGATGAGCAGTTCTTC. Its protein is CASSQLAGAWGDEQFF.

The gene calls are TRBV2 and TRBJ2-3, with D unresolved. Germline CDR1 SNHLY, CDR2 FYNNEI. The CDR3 loop spans 14 amino acids. V was trimmed by 6 bases and J by 2 bases, leaving 12 bases between them. CDR3: CASRLRVVTDTQYF. CDR3 nucleotides: TGTGCCAGCAGACTTAGGGTTGTCACAGATACGCAGTATTTT.

The chain recombines TRBV2 with TRBJ1-2, with 10 bases fitting TRBD1. V trimming: 10 bases; J trimming: 8 bases; junction bases outside the gene matches: 7. Germline V gives CDR1 SNHLY, CDR2 FYNNEI. The length of the CDR3 is 12 residues. CDR3 coding DNA: TGTGCCATCACGAGGGACAGGGGAGGCTACACCTTC. Its protein product is CAITRDRGGYTF.